This T cell receptor beta chain comes out of a study of response to subunit inactivated influenza vaccine. TCRdb re-called the RT-PCR reads through MiXCR, storing one row per CDR3 protein. The sample holds about 620,000 distinct CDR3 sequences, about 11% seen once. This CDR3 has 12 residues. Germline values: CDR1 SEHNR, CDR2 FQNEAQ (reference sequence). The germline V and J ends were trimmed by 4 bases and 4 bases, with 6 bases remaining between them. A remark on this clonotype: The target antigen is unknown.

General study findings and limits: The authors proposed limited new T cell recruitment per seasonal influenza vaccination.

These data were likewise used in another study, on T cells expressing NK-cell markers. From that report: Production of TCR beta cDNA relied on 5'RACE template switching with UMIs. The eight sequenced donors comprised seven who were HCMV-seropositive and one who was seronegative.

The sequenced sample was PBMCs from blood, obtained on the day of vaccination. The rearrangement links TRBV7-9 to TRBJ2-3; D uncertain. This TCR derives from a man in his forties or fifties who received an inactivated influenza vaccine. CDR3 loop: CASSWNPDTQYF. CDR3 coding DNA: TGTGCCAGCAGCTGGAACCCAGATACGCAGTATTTT.